This T cell receptor beta chain stems from a study of siplizumab effects on memory and regulatory T cells. Overall study findings and caveats: Most proliferating CD4+ or CD8+ clones, roughly 80-97%, had no naive or memory assignment. Alloreactive sequences that could be traced to unstimulated CD4+ memory cells showed a significant reduction under siplizumab. Sequences below about 10^-5 frequency were poorly captured, and few alloreactive clones mapped to unstimulated subsets.

It was about 10^5 TCR templates that were assayed per sample. TCRdb's table, derived via immunoSEQ multiplex PCR, lists solely in-frame clones and lacks some. Of approximately 100,000 clones in the sample, about 90% are singletons; the top ten hold 0.73%. Germline lookup yields CDR1 PRHDT and CDR2 FYEKMQ (reference sequence). Trimming cost V 6 bases and J 1 base; bases outside gene matches: 10. This CDR3 is built from 16 residues. This clone has just one count. The antigen is undetermined. The gene calls are TRBV13 and TRBJ2-7; TRBD1 agrees at 9 bases. The receptor comes from a human donor in good health. The specimen was Tregs sorted from blood. The CDR3 sequence is CASRKDRGISSYEQYF. CDR3 DNA: TGTGCCAGCAGAAAAGACAGGGGGATTAGTTCCTACGAGCAGTACTTC.